This T cell receptor (beta chain) came from a study of T cell repertoires in cytomegalovirus infection. Study overall: Matching HLA type and CMV infection were both indicated by public TCR beta signatures. General study findings and limits: The cumulative frequency of public TCR beta families identified carriers of CMV plus the relevant HLA.

This clonotype came up many times. Its antigen is unknown. The V and J ends lost 8 bases and 4 bases respectively, with 8 bases between them. Germline lookup yields CDR1 MNHEY and CDR2 SVGEGT. The CDR3 contains 11 residues. TCRdb passed the reads through MiXCR, listing each CDR3 protein once. Of tens of thousands of distinct CDR3 sequences in the sample, over 3.5% are singletons; the top ten hold around a fifth. The material sequenced was PBMCs. The chain recombines TRBV6-2 or TRBV6-3 with TRBJ2-5; D might be TRBD1 (5 bases). The sequence derives from a human donor in good health (CMV status not recorded). Some clones in this sample may be carry-over from other donors' samples. The DNA for the CDR3 is TGTGCCAGCGGACACGGAGAGACCCAGTACTTC. It is translated as CASGHGETQYF.